This T cell receptor beta chain was sequenced during a study of blood T cells in healthy people across ages. CDR3 size: 14 residues. Germline V lookup: CDR1 SGHAT, CDR2 FQDESV (reference sequence). V was cut by 7 bases and J by 2 bases, with 12 bases left in between. Alongside a J-beta primer mix, a sample-barcoded 5' primer served in a second PCR lasting about 7 to 12 cycles. Per-sample output comprised a minimum of 2.5 million paired-end reads containing CDR3. MiXCR was run by TCRdb on the 5' RACE reads, yielding one entry per CDR3 protein. In the table there are 980,000 or so distinct CDR3 sequences, roughly 50% of which are singletons. On this clonotype: This may arise from a read error, as a much more abundant clone is one base away.

The rearrangement uses TRBV11-1 and TRBJ2-1; D is unclear. The source of this sequence is a man between 25 and 39 years old in good health. Sample: blood. CDR3 region: CASNLGKAYNEQFF. The CDR3 coding sequence is TGTGCCAGCAACTTGGGGAAGGCCTACAATGAGCAGTTCTTC.